This T cell receptor beta chain was profiled in a study of cytomegalovirus exposure and HLA in healthy donors. PCR primers comprised 60 Vbeta and 13 Jbeta primers. Here immunoSEQ multiplex PCR was the method, and the copy in TCRdb shows in-frame clones only, minus some. The sample includes around 170,000 clones, about three quarters of them seen just once. Healthy donors of bone marrow made up the group. Donors counted as nominally healthy when sampled, yet unrecorded immune exposures were likely. Notes on this clone: Its target is not known.

Study-wide results and caveats: Most observed TCR sequences were rare, whereas some public TCRs were detected in many donors. Previous analysis showed most TCR beta V segments were productive about 87% or about 30% of the time.

CDR3 size: 14 residues. CDR1 is SGHNT and CDR2 is YYREEE in the germline V gene (reference sequence). V was trimmed by 0 bases and J by 4 bases, leaving 10 bases between them. Sequenced material: PBMCs. The receptor was derived from a man between 40 and 49 years old in good health and CMV-seronegative. V gene TRBV5-4 combines with J gene TRBJ1-2; no definite D call. The CDR3 DNA reads TGTGCCAGCAGCTTGGAGGGAGGAGCCTATGGCTACACCTTC. Translating it yields CASSLEGGAYGYTF.